This T cell receptor (beta chain) was found in a study of T cells in Graves' hyperthyroidism and ophthalmopathy. Germline V gene lookup returns CDR1 SGHTA and CDR2 FQGNSA. V dropped 5 bases and J dropped 1; count of bases not matched to a gene: 6. The CDR3 is 16 residues long. This clonotype was counted between two and nine times. Clinical symptoms, serum thyroxine and TRAb, thyroid ultrasound and orbital computed tomography together formed the diagnostic basis. RNA transcripts yielded amplified TCR beta CDR3 regions. HTBI primers were employed in a first-round RT-PCR of the TCR CDR3. Using its own MiXCR run on the multiplex PCR reads, TCRdb lists one record per CDR3 protein. The sample has some 720,000 distinct CDR3 sequences, approximately 16% seen once.

This sequence joins TRBV7-2 and TRBJ2-4; 9 bases match TRBD2. Sequences were obtained from blood. This TCR came from a young man with Graves' hyperthyroidism. The CDR3 nucleotides read TGTGCCAGCAGCCCTGGGACTAGCTTGGCCAAAAACATTCAGTACTTC. It is translated as CASSPGTSLAKNIQYF.